The clone carrying this TCR beta chain was picked up a small number of times. The time point was: patch test 2, 6 weeks after DPC sensitization. Treatment in this sample: therapeutic diphenylcyclopropenone sensitization with weekly scalp DPC. This sample was taken from a study of human T cells and chemical hapten exposure. Individual cDNA molecules each carried unique molecular identifiers attached by the library. One entry per CDR3 protein, called by TCRdb with MiXCR from the RACE reads. The data hold around 82,000 distinct CDR3 sequences, with about 6.6% observed a single time. Per germline, CDR1 LGHDT and CDR2 YNNKEL (reference sequence). The CDR3 covers 19 residues. Trimming removed 4 bases at V and 1 base at J, with 25 bases between.

The sample in question was whole blood, obtained in connection with sensitization to the hapten diphenylcyclopropenone (DPC). The TCR comes from a woman aged 25 to 39 with alopecia areata. Some clones in this sample may be carry-over from other donors' samples. This chain uses TRBV3-1 with TRBJ1-1; D possibly corresponds to TRBD1 (6 bases). CDR3 DNA sequence: TGTGCCAGCAGCCGGGGATATCCGCGTACCGGGACATCGAACACTGAAGCTTTCTTT. Encoded protein: CASSRGYPRTGTSNTEAFF.